A selection of T cell receptor beta chains follows, all from one sample in a study of molecular identifiers for immune sequencing clone quantification. TCRdb analysed the PCR reads with MiXCR anew, one entry per CDR3 protein. In the table there are 550,000 to 750,000 distinct CDR3 sequences, 20% of which are singletons. Sequencing was carried out using naive CD8+ T cells from blood, with Jurkat cell RNA spiked in. Every receptor here comes from a human donor in good health. Some libraries in this study had Jurkat cell RNA spiked in. Each CDR3 is given without its conserved first and last residue. Size is stated for part of the rows, as once, few or many counts, or as a class when the clone is expanded.

TRBV7-9	many	TRBJ1-2	ASSSPVPGQAGDYGYT
TRBV20-1	once	TRBJ2-1	SARLVSYEQF
TRBV2	many	TRBJ2-7	ASSSLEGTSGEQY
TRBV21-1	NA	TRBJ1-5	ASSKGQGSDQPQH
TRBV28	NA	TRBJ2-1	ASSRTGAYNEQF
TRBV28	NA	TRBJ1-1	ASSFLGASGTEAF
TRBV7-9	NA	TRBJ1-2	ASSPRSGEGPYGYT
TRBV20-1	many	TRBJ2-7	SAVTGLGPYEQY
TRBV6-2/TRBV6-3	NA	TRBJ2-4	ASSLDASLGNIQC
TRBV30	many	TRBJ2-1	AWSLGRINEQF
TRBV24-1	many	TRBJ2-3	ATSVGRTGRTDTQY
TRBV12-3/TRBV12-4	few	TRBJ1-2	ASSSTARGSYT
TRBV6-2/TRBV6-3	many	TRBJ2-2	ASRGLAGARVNGELF
TRBV5-4	NA	TRBJ2-7	ASSYGLVEQY
TRBV9	many	TRBJ1-1	ASSVEENTEAF
TRBV11-2	many	TRBJ2-3	ASSTRHLDTQY
TRBV4-1	many	TRBJ2-7	ASSPGDRPYEQY
TRBV27	NA	TRBJ2-3	ASSPGTGITDTQY
TRBV4-1	NA	TRBJ2-7	ASSQESSGSWVQY
TRBV5-1	many	TRBJ2-7	ASSFAQGGTYEQY
TRBV28	many	TRBJ1-1	ASTPRLISANTEAF
TRBV12-5	many	TRBJ2-7	ASGLAGTGSDEQY
TRBV7-9	many	TRBJ2-7	ASSSTGQAYSYEQY
TRBV12-3/TRBV12-4	NA	TRBJ2-2	ASSLGATPQGGVGTGELF
TRBV28	many	TRBJ1-4	ASSLSPGSHEKLF
TRBV19	few	TRBJ2-3	ATTDNLGTDTQY
TRBV4-1	NA	TRBJ2-2	ASSQEKPSANTGELF
TRBV4-3	many	TRBJ2-5	ASSQDLTRAETQY
TRBV28	many	TRBJ1-5	ASSYRLGGNQPQH
TRBV7-6	many	TRBJ2-7	ASSLARHGGTYEQY
TRBV12-3/TRBV12-4	many	TRBJ2-5	ASSPPSGSLETQY
TRBV4-1	NA	TRBJ2-5	ASSPQDPQVKYQETQY
TRBV28	many	TRBJ2-7	ASSLGMGTDEQY
TRBV5-1	many	TRBJ2-5	ASSLVGGTPRNQETQY
TRBV28	NA	TRBJ2-1	ASTKGTSTEQF
TRBV6-1	many	TRBJ1-1	ASSEGGRGRPEAF
TRBV6-5	many	TRBJ2-7	ASSYPRDRGPPYEQY
TRBV29-1	many	TRBJ1-2	SARGAANYGYT
TRBV7-8	many	TRBJ1-5	ASSLEQGINQPQH
TRBV20-1	many	TRBJ2-2	SANTPGTSNTGELF
TRBV19	few	TRBJ1-1	ASSMSEGSTEAF
TRBV2	few	TRBJ2-7	ASSDYQGRPYEQY
TRBV20-1	many	TRBJ2-2	SAPLLGSSWELF
TRBV29-1	many	TRBJ2-1	SASGGRVGEQF
TRBV7-3	many	TRBJ2-3	ASSWTGAGGDTQY